The 14 T cell receptor beta chains below come from one sample, sequenced in a study of T cell responses to AZD1222 COVID-19 vaccine (dated by TCRdb to the early 2020s). Receptor amplification or capture employed the immunoSEQ multiplex PCR assay. TCRdb holds this immuneACCESS table with in-frame rearrangements only. Some clones are missing; in checked studies, unresolved V genes explain under half, and the rest has no known cause. In this sample the table shows under 200,000 clones, 90% to 95% of which occur a single time. The ten largest clones capture 1.5% to 2% of the sample. In the paper's terms, the time point label means: baseline before first vaccination. The material sequenced was peripheral blood, taken on day 0 of AZD1222 vaccination. Receptors originate from an adult in good health.

The chain uses TRBV2 and TRBJ1-5; D is unresolved. The germline CDR1 and CDR2 sequences are SNHLY and FYNNEI. The V and J ends lost 6 bases and 4 bases respectively, with 13 bases between them. The CDR3 has 14 amino acids. CDR3 protein: CASRKTENNQPQHF. CDR3 coding DNA: TGTGCCAGCAGGAAAACAGAAAATAATCAGCCCCAGCATTTT.

The chain joins TRBV5-6 to TRBJ2-3; D is ambiguous. Germline CDR1 reads SGHDT; CDR2 reads YYEEEE. The CDR3 is 17 amino acids. V gave up 1 base and J gave up 2 bases, with 17 bases separating them. CDR3 loop: CASSLSGRSDYTDTQYF. The CDR3 nucleotides are TGTGCCAGCAGCTTGTCTGGGCGGTCCGATTACACAGATACGCAGTATTTT.

This clone has a single count. The CDR3 protein is CASSRITQDRQTEAFF. As DNA, the CDR3 is TGTGCCAGTAGTAGAATTACACAGGACAGGCAGACTGAAGCTTTCTTT. This rearrangement joins TRBV19 to TRBJ1-1; 7 positions agree with TRBD1. Per the germline V gene, CDR1 is LNHDA and CDR2 is SQIVND (reference sequence). The junction had 13 bases not matched to a gene; V was cut back by 4 bases and J by 5 bases. The CDR3 length is 16 residues.

The chain is built from TRBV9 and TRBJ1-1, with 9 nucleotides matching TRBD1. CDR1 SGDLS and CDR2 YYNGEE come from the germline V gene. Trimming removed 3 bases from V and 4 bases from J; junction bases left unmatched: 1. The CDR3 extends over 13 amino acids. The chain's CDR3 is CASSATGGTEAFF. The CDR3 DNA reads as TGTGCCAGCAGCGCGACAGGGGGCACTGAAGCTTTCTTT.

This chain joins TRBV2 and TRBJ2-6; D gene unclear. The CDR3 extends over 16 amino acids. CDR1 is SNHLY, CDR2 FYNNEI, per germline. V lost 4 bases, J lost 0 bases, and 10 bases lay in between. The CDR3: CASSVAASSGANVLTF. CDR3 coding DNA: TGTGCCAGCAGTGTCGCGGCGAGCTCTGGGGCCAACGTCCTGACTTTC.

The chain links TRBV6-6 to TRBJ1-4, with 7 bases that match TRBD1. Germline V gene sequence: CDR1 MNHNY, CDR2 SVGAGI (reference sequence). This CDR3 contains 12 residues. V shed 7 bases, J shed 11 bases, and the junction held 7 bases outside the gene matches. Here the CDR3 reads CASIQGGGKLFF. The CDR3 bases are TGTGCCAGCATTCAAGGGGGCGGGAAACTGTTTTTT.

This chain connects TRBV4-1 to TRBJ1-3; 9 nucleotides line up with TRBD1. The germline CDR1 and CDR2 sequences are MGHRA and YSYEKL. Unmatched junction bases numbered 7, after V lost 2 bases and J lost 5 bases. This CDR3 has 16 residues. The chain's CDR3 is CASSQFDRGSRNTIYF. CDR3 coding DNA: TGCGCCAGCAGCCAATTCGACAGGGGGAGTAGAAACACCATATATTTT.

The chain joins TRBV18 to TRBJ2-7, with a weak D call TRBD1 (6 bases). V dropped 3 bases and J dropped 6 bases, with 15 bases sitting between them. The CDR3 has 14 amino acids. The germline V gene has CDR1 KGHSH and CDR2 LQKENI. Written as DNA, the CDR3 is TGTGCCAGCTCACCCGGGGTACAGGGTGTCGAGCAGTACTTC. It translates to CASSPGVQGVEQYF. The full variable domain, completed using reference TRBV18 and TRBJ2-7, is NAGVMQNPRHLVRRRGQEARLRCSPMKGHSHVYWYRQLPEEGLKFMVYLQKENIIDESGMPKERFSAEFPKEGPSILRIQQVVRGDSAAYFCASSPGVQGVEQYFGPGTRLTVT.

The chain has TRBV6-5 and TRBJ2-7, with unresolved D. V was pared by 5 bases and J by 0 bases, with 14 bases between. The germline V gene has CDR1 MNHEY and CDR2 SVGAGI. This CDR3 is 15 amino acids long. The DNA for the CDR3 is TGTGCCAGCAGTCCTCTGGACCTAAGCTCCTACGAGCAGTACTTC. Protein: CASSPLDLSSYEQYF.

The genes are TRBV9 and TRBJ2-5, with TRBD2 matching over 8 bases. The CDR3 is 17 amino acids. The V and J ends lost 0 bases and 4 bases, in that order; junction bases with no gene match: 11. Per germline, CDR1 SGDLS and CDR2 YYNGEE. The CDR3 loop is CASSVDPSGLIRETQYF. The DNA for the CDR3 is TGTGCCAGCAGCGTAGATCCTAGCGGGCTAATACGAGAGACCCAGTACTTC.

The chain couples TRBV2 to TRBJ2-7; a weak D match, TRBD2 (5 bases). The CDR3 totals 11 residues. Germline CDR1 is SNHLY and CDR2 is FYNNEI. Here the CDR3 reads CAGAEFYEQYF. Here the CDR3 DNA reads TGTGCGGGAGCGGAATTTTACGAGCAGTACTTC.

The J gene is TRBJ2-2, the V gene TRBV28; D is possibly TRBD1 or TRBD2 (5 bases each). Germline V CDR1 and CDR2: MDHEN, SYDVKM. Trimming removed 1 base at V and 10 bases at J, with 10 bases between. The CDR3 sequence is 13 residues long. The CDR3, as DNA: TGTGCCAGCAGTTTATATAGGGACGAGGAGCTGTTTTTT. It translates to CASSLYRDEELFF.

This chain connects TRBV10-3 to TRBJ2-3; the D gene is possibly TRBD1 (6 bases). V was trimmed by 4 bases and J by 9 bases, leaving 14 bases between them. This CDR3 region has 13 residues. Per the germline V gene, CDR1 is ENHRY and CDR2 is SYGVKD. This CDR3 is CAISGKDRSTQYF. In DNA form, the CDR3 reads TGTGCCATCAGTGGTAAAGACAGGTCGACGCAGTATTTT.

This clone was seen only once. This chain joins TRBV19 and TRBJ1-1; D may be TRBD1 (6 bases). The CDR3 consists of 15 residues. CDR1 and CDR2 from the germline V gene are LNHDA and SQIVND (reference sequence). V lost 6 bases, J lost 2 bases, and 16 bases lay in between. CDR3 nucleotides: TGTGCCAGTAGCCCACCCGGGACACTAAACACTGAAGCTTTCTTT. Translating gives CASSPPGTLNTEAFF.